A single sample is the source of the 3 T cell receptor beta chains below, sequenced in a study of T cell changes during pregnancy in multiple sclerosis. The repertoire was sequenced with immunoSEQ multiplex PCR; TCRdb's copy has only in-frame clones and lacks some. The table lists around 71,000 clones, just over 90% of them singletons. The sequencing used peripheral blood, collected after pregnancy. The receptors stem from a female donor with multiple sclerosis, enrolled in a pregnancy study.

This chain joins TRBV28 and TRBJ1-5; 8 nucleotides align to TRBD1. Germline V gene data show CDR1 as MDHEN and CDR2 as SYDVKM. The V gene end was trimmed by 3 bases and the J gene end by 4 bases; junction bases not matched to a gene: 8. The CDR3 extends over 16 amino acids. The CDR3 sequence is CASSFGADRENQPQHF. CDR3 bases: TGTGCCAGCAGTTTTGGGGCGGACAGGGAGAATCAGCCCCAGCATTTT.

The chain couples TRBV7-2 to TRBJ2-2, with 11 bases identical to TRBD2. The CDR3 sequence is 17 residues long. Germline lookup yields CDR1 SGHTA and CDR2 FQGNSA. Losses at the gene ends were 2 bases for V and 1 base for J; bases not matched to a gene: 3. The CDR3 is CASSLMLAGGNTGELFF. The CDR3 DNA reads as TGTGCCAGCAGCTTAATGCTAGCGGGAGGGAACACCGGGGAGCTGTTTTTT.

This chain links TRBV13 with TRBJ2-1, with TRBD2 identical over 9 bases. The CDR3 covers 16 residues. Germline V gene data show CDR1 as PRHDT and CDR2 as FYEKMQ (reference sequence). V dropped 0 bases and J dropped 8; count of bases not matched to a gene: 8. The CDR3 spells CASSLGRLAGIDEQFF. In nucleotides, the CDR3 is TGTGCCAGCAGCTTAGGCAGGCTAGCGGGAATCGATGAGCAGTTCTTC.